This TCR beta chain was sequenced during a study of T cells after yellow fever vaccination. Broader study findings: High-abundance clonotypes from the bulk population could contaminate FACS-sorted repertoires.

TCRdb reanalysed the 5' RACE reads using MiXCR and keeps one entry per CDR3 protein. The table shows around 310,000 distinct CDR3 sequences, with about 9.5% occurring only once. On this clonotype itself: No antigen is known for it.

The germline gives CDR1 SGHTA, CDR2 FQGNSA. V lost 1 base to trimming and J lost 5 bases; unmatched junction nucleotides: 8. The CDR3 is made up of 15 amino acids. Sequences were derived from PBMCs, sampled on the day of the first yellow fever vaccination. J is TRBJ2-7 and V is TRBV7-2; 7 nucleotides line up with TRBD2. The clonotype was recovered from a man aged 18-30 years who received the YFV17D yellow fever vaccine. The chain's CDR3 is CASSLVGGTLDEQYF. CDR3 bases: TGTGCCAGCAGCTTAGTGGGGGGGACTTTGGACGAGCAGTACTTC.